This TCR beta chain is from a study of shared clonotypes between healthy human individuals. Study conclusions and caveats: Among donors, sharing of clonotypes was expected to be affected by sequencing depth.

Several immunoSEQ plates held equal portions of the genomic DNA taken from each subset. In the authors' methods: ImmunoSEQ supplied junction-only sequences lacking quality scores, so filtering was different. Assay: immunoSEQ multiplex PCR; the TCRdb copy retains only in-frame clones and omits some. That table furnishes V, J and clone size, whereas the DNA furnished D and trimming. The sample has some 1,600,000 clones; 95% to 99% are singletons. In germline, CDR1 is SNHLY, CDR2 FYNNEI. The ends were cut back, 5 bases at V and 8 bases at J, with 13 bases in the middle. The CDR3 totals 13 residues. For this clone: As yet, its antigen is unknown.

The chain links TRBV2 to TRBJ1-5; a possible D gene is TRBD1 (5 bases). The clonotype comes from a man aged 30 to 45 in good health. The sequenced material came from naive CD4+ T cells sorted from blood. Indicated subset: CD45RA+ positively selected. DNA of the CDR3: TGTGCCAGCAGTTGGGACGGGGATGAGCCCCAGCATTTT. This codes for CASSWDGDEPQHF. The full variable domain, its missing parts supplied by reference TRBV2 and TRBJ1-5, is EPEVTQTPSHQVTQMGQEVILRCVPISNHLYFYWYRQILGQKVEFLVSFYNNEISEKSEIFDDQFSVERPDGSNFTLKIRSTKLEDSAMYFCASSWDGDEPQHFGDGTRLSIL.